The clone carrying this TCR beta chain was observed a handful of times. What it recognizes is unknown. Trimming took 5 bases from V and 4 from J, leaving 14 bases between them. The V gene's germline CDR1 is SEHNR and CDR2 FQNEAQ (reference sequence). The CDR3 has 14 amino acids. Everyone who donated was a Caucasian adult who lived in Nashville, Tennessee. In the sorted-subset replicate PCRs, 150 to 200 ng DNA, 30,000 or so T cell genomes, was used. The data were produced by immunoSEQ multiplex PCR, yet TCRdb's version contains in-frame clones alone and is incomplete. Among 2 million to 2.5 million clones, about 92% were seen once, and the ten largest hold roughly 0.36%. The data stem from a study of shared clonotypes between healthy human individuals. Study summary: Used for every donor were three CD4 naive, three CD4 memory, two CD8 naive and one CD8 memory plate. Whole-study findings and limits: The study generally estimated greater richness for naive than memory subsets.

The sequenced material came from naive CD4+ T cells from PBMCs. As to subset: CD45RA+ positively selected. The chain employs TRBV7-9 and TRBJ1-1; D not certain. The source is a man in his late teens or twenties in good health. Some clones in this sample may be carry-over from other donors' samples. DNA of the CDR3: TGTGCCAGCAGCGGGGATTATCTCGGCACTGAAGCTTTCTTT. Translated: CASSGDYLGTEAFF.